Many counts were recorded for the clone carrying this TCR beta chain. Its cognate antigen is unknown. Germline lookup yields CDR1 MNHEY and CDR2 SMNVEV (reference sequence). CDR3 length equals 13 residues. V was shortened by 7 bases and J by 0 bases, with 7 bases between the two germline ends. A J-beta primer mix and a sample-barcoded 5' primer were used in a second PCR of about 6 to 12 cycles. TCRdb reprocessed the 5' RACE reads with MiXCR, giving one entry per CDR3 protein. The sample lists 1,500,000 or so distinct CDR3 sequences; 40% to 45% were seen once. This specimen comes from a study of blood T cells in healthy people across ages. Across the study: For every two T cells, template switching captured about one barcoded beta molecule. Study-wide results and limits: Diversity was higher, and naive CD4+ cells more numerous, in long-lived donors than in aged donors. Age showed a roughly linear inverse relationship with TCR beta diversity per million T cells. Correlation between TCR beta diversity and naive T cell percentage was strong.

The chain couples TRBV27 to TRBJ2-4, with D uncertain. The receptor was derived from a young woman in good health. The sample taken for sequencing was blood. As DNA, the CDR3 is TGTGCCAGCACTAGTTTAGCCAAAAACATTCAGTACTTC. It is translated as CASTSLAKNIQYF.